The 19 T cell receptor beta chains below were found in one sample sequenced in a study of beta chain features in type 1 diabetes (dated by TCRdb to about 2018). The method behind the library was the immunoSEQ multiplex PCR assay. The entire amount of isolated RNA was reverse transcribed using the High Capacity cDNA Reverse Transcription Kit, so the sequenced TCRB transcripts were expressed ones. TCRdb took this table from immuneACCESS and kept in-frame rearrangements with V and J called. Such tables lack part of the clones; where checked against another copy, unresolved V genes explain under half of the gap, and the rest is unexplained. Here the sample has 430,000 or so clones; approximately 10% occur a single time. The ten largest account for 0.04% to 0.05% of the sample. Sequencing was done on a sample of naive CD4+ T cells from blood. Taken with the paper, the label for cell subset or site translates to: true naive CD4+ T cells. The receptors were gathered from a woman under 30 in good health.

This clone has just a few counts. The chain employs TRBV25-1 and TRBJ2-3, with D uncertain. Germline CDR1 reads MGHDK; CDR2 reads SYGVNS. Trimming took 5 bases from V and 6 from J, leaving 12 bases between them. This CDR3 contains 13 residues. The CDR3 DNA reads TGTGCCAGCAGTTTTGGGATCGCGGATACGCAGTATTTT. This codes for CASSFGIADTQYF.

This clone appeared a few times. Other DNA sequences from this sample encode an identical CDR3 as well. The rearrangement uses TRBV29-1 and TRBJ2-1; weak D call: TRBD1 (6 bases). Trimming removed 4 bases at V and 5 bases at J, with 18 bases between. CDR3 size: 15 residues. Germline CDR1 reads SQVTM; CDR2 reads ANQGSEA. For the CDR3, the DNA is TGCAGCGTTGGGGGGCGGGCAGGGATTGACAATGAGCAGTTCTTC. Translation gives CSVGGRAGIDNEQFF.

Remarks on this clone: Other DNA sequences in this sample translate to the same CDR3. This chain links TRBV9 with TRBJ2-1; either TRBD1 or TRBD2 may supply D (5 bases each). V was trimmed by 0 bases and J by 4 bases, leaving 11 bases between them. Germline V gene sequence: CDR1 SGDLS, CDR2 YYNGEE. The CDR3 covers 15 residues. CDR3 region: CASSVVTGTYNEQFF. In DNA, the CDR3 is TGTGCCAGCAGCGTAGTGACTGGGACGTACAATGAGCAGTTCTTC. Variable domain in full (rest from reference TRBV9 and TRBJ2-1): DSGVTQTPKHLITATGQRVTLRCSPRSGDLSVYWYQQSLDQGLQFLIQYYNGEERAKGNILERFSAQQFPDLHSELNLSSLELGDSALYFCASSVVTGTYNEQFFGPGTRLTVL.

The chain recombines TRBV7-6 with TRBJ2-3; D unresolved. Per the germline V gene, CDR1 is SGHVS and CDR2 is FNYEAQ. V lost 8 bases, J lost 6 bases, and 9 bases lay in between. This CDR3 contains 11 residues. The CDR3 DNA is TGTGCCAGCGCTCATGGGGATACGCAGTATTTT. The encoded protein is CASAHGDTQYF.

This clone was seen a few times. V and J are TRBV19 and TRBJ1-2; D remains ambiguous. This CDR3 is 17 amino acids long. Germline CDR1 reads LNHDA; CDR2 reads SQIVND (reference sequence). Between the trimmed V and J ends, which lost 4 bases and 2 bases, there was a span of 20 bases. The DNA of the CDR3 is TGTGCCAGTAGTACCCCAATCCCGCGGAAGAAGAACTATGGCTACACCTTC. It yields the protein CASSTPIPRKKNYGYTF.

This clone was detected a few times. V and J are TRBV5-1 and TRBJ2-1; D is ambiguous. The CDR3 extends over 14 amino acids. V shed 1 base and J shed 3 bases, with 8 bases lying between them. Germline V lookup: CDR1 SGHRS, CDR2 YFSETQ. The CDR3 reads CASSLISNYNEQFF. In nucleotides, the CDR3 is TGCGCCAGCAGCTTGATTAGCAACTACAATGAGCAGTTCTTC.

This clone has just a few counts. The J gene is TRBJ1-2, the V gene TRBV25-1, with 7 bases aligning to TRBD1. J lost 8 bases, V lost 6 bases, and 9 bases had no gene match. Germline CDR1 reads MGHDK; CDR2 reads SYGVNS. The CDR3 totals 13 residues. CDR3 coding DNA: TGTGCCAGCAGCCTACAGGGGTCACGGGGCTACACCTTC. This translates into CASSLQGSRGYTF.

This clone was detected a few times. The chain employs TRBV27 and TRBJ2-5; D unresolved. The CDR3 has 13 residues. CDR1 MNHEY and CDR2 SMNVEV come from the germline V gene (reference sequence). V was clipped by 2 bases and J by 5 bases, with 9 bases between them. CDR3 loop: CASSLVQRETQYF. DNA for the CDR3: TGTGCCAGCAGTTTAGTTCAGAGGGAGACCCAGTACTTC.

There are a few counts of this clone. The DNA for the CDR3 is TGTGCCAGCAGTGAAGAGGACGGTTTGAACACTGAAGCTTTCTTT. Translating gives CASSEEDGLNTEAFF. V gene TRBV2 combines with J gene TRBJ1-1; D is uncertain. The CDR3 contains 15 residues. Per germline, CDR1 SNHLY and CDR2 FYNNEI. The V gene lost 1 base and the J gene lost 0 bases, with 9 bases spanning the gap.

This clone was counted between two and nine times. J is TRBJ1-4 and V is TRBV7-2; D is uncertain. V lost 3 bases, J lost 5 bases, and 13 bases lay in between. The CDR3 loop spans 15 amino acids. Looked up from germline, CDR1 is SGHTA and CDR2 is FQGNSA. The CDR3 reads CASSFLHGPNEKLFF. The CDR3 nucleotides are TGTGCCAGCAGCTTTCTGCACGGGCCGAATGAAAAACTGTTTTTT.

This clone was observed a handful of times. The chain links TRBV18 to TRBJ2-7, with 7 bases matching TRBD2. Germline-derived CDR1 and CDR2 are KGHSH and LQKENI. V lost 6 bases to trimming and J lost 6 bases; unmatched junction nucleotides: 11. This CDR3 has 14 residues. CDR3 sequence (DNA): TGTGCCAGCTCCACCGTGGGCGGGAGCTCCGAGCAGTACTTC. Protein: CASSTVGGSSEQYF. Variable domain in full (rest from reference TRBV18 and TRBJ2-7): NAGVMQNPRHLVRRRGQEARLRCSPMKGHSHVYWYRQLPEEGLKFMVYLQKENIIDESGMPKERFSAEFPKEGPSILRIQQVVRGDSAAYFCASSTVGGSSEQYFGPGTRLTVT.

This clone was detected only a few times. The chain recombines TRBV6-6 with TRBJ1-5; D gene uncertain. V was clipped by 4 bases and J by 3 bases, with 7 bases between them. The CDR3 has 13 residues. The V gene's germline CDR1 is MNHNY and CDR2 SVGAGI (reference sequence). The CDR3 DNA reads TGTGCCAGCAGTTCAGCCGTCAATCAGCCCCAGCATTTT. It translates to CASSSAVNQPQHF.

The rearrangement links TRBV25-1 to TRBJ1-2; D is undetermined. CDR1 is MGHDK, CDR2 SYGVNS, per germline. The V gene lost 4 bases and the J gene lost 7 bases, with 13 bases spanning the gap. This CDR3 is 13 amino acids long. The CDR3 DNA is TGTGCCAGCAGTGTGAATGTAAAAGCTGGCTACACCTTC. This translates into CASSVNVKAGYTF.

This clone occurred a few times. CDR3: CASRLTGVEKLFF. The DNA of the CDR3 is TGCGCCTCGAGACTGACAGGGGTTGAAAAACTGTTTTTT. The genes are TRBV5-1 and TRBJ1-4, with 8 bases matching TRBD1. The CDR3 totals 13 residues. Trimming took 10 bases from V and 7 from J; bases not matched to a gene: 9. From germline, CDR1 is SGHRS and CDR2 YFSETQ. The full variable domain, its missing parts supplied by reference TRBV5-1 and TRBJ1-4, is KAGVTQTPRYLIKTRGQQVTLSCSPISGHRSVSWYQQTPGQGLQFLFEYFSETQRNKGNFPGRFSGRQFSNSRSEMNVSTLELGDSALYLCASRLTGVEKLFFGSGTQLSVL.

This clone was detected only a few times. This chain connects TRBV11-3 to TRBJ2-1; TRBD2 is a possible D gene (5 bases). This CDR3 region has 13 residues. Trimming stripped 4 bases from V and 7 bases from J, with 11 bases between. Germline V CDR1 and CDR2: SGHNT, YENEEA. The CDR3 region has the DNA TGTGCCAGCAGCTGGTCAGCGGTGAATGAGCAGTTCTTC. Protein: CASSWSAVNEQFF.

The chain uses TRBV7-3 and TRBJ2-1; TRBD2 is a possible D gene (5 bases). The CDR3 is 12 residues long. The germline CDR1 and CDR2 sequences are SGHTA and FQGTGA. Trimming pared 2 bases from V and 9 bases from J, leaving 8 bases between. The CDR3 nucleotides are TGTGCCAGCAGCTTAGGGGAGAGTGAGCAGTTCTTC. It yields the protein CASSLGESEQFF.

Only a few counts were recorded for this clone. The chain has TRBV28 and TRBJ2-7; 7 bases are a match to TRBD1. Unmatched junction bases numbered 5, after V lost 3 bases and J lost 3 bases. The germline CDR1 and CDR2 sequences are MDHEN and SYDVKM. The CDR3 has 14 residues. The CDR3 protein is CASSFDREYYEQYV. As DNA, the CDR3 is TGTGCCAGCAGTTTTGACAGGGAGTACTACGAGCAGTACGTC.

The sample holds many counts of this clone. The chain uses TRBV29-1 and TRBJ2-3; maybe TRBD1 (6 bases). This CDR3 is 14 amino acids long. The germline V gene has CDR1 SQVTM and CDR2 ANQGSEA. V shed 6 bases and J shed 2 bases, with 15 bases lying between them. The CDR3 reads CSVTRDKNTDTQYF. Here the CDR3 DNA reads TGCAGCGTGACCCGGGACAAAAACACAGATACGCAGTATTTT.

This clone was counted only a few times. This chain uses TRBV19 with TRBJ1-1, with D uncertain. CDR3 length: 13 residues. Trimming stripped 3 bases from V and 7 bases from J, with 12 bases between. Germline V lookup: CDR1 LNHDA, CDR2 SQIVND (reference sequence). Here the CDR3 reads CASSMGEWGEAFF. CDR3 nucleotide sequence: TGTGCCAGTAGTATGGGTGAGTGGGGTGAAGCTTTCTTT.